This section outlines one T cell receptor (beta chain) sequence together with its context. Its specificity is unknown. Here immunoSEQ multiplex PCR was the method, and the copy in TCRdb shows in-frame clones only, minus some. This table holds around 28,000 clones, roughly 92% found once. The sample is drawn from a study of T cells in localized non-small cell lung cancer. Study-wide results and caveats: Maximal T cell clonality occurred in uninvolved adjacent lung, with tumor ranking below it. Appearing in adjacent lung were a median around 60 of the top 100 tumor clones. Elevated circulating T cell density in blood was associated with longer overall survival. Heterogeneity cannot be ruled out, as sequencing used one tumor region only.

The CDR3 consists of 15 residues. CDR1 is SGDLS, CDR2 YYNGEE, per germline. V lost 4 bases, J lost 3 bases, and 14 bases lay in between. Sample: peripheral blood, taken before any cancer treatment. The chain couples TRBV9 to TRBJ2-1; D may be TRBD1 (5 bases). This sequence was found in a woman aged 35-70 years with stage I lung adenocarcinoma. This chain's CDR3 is CASSPKGRYYNEQFF. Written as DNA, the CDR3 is TGTGCCAGCAGCCCCAAGGGGCGGTACTACAATGAGCAGTTCTTC.